The entry below gives a single T cell receptor (beta chain) sequence along with its context. Using immunoSEQ multiplex PCR, the repertoire was profiled, and TCRdb retains in-frame clones only, with some absent. This table has millions of clones, about 93% appearing once. Naive-designated CD8 cells lacked CD45RO, were positively enriched for CCR7, and omitted terminally differentiated effector memory CD45RA+ cells. Caucasian adults living in Nashville, Tennessee, provided all samples. The record originates from a study of shared clonotypes between healthy human individuals. V dropped 7 bases and J dropped 0 bases, with 13 bases sitting between them. Germline lookup yields CDR1 MNHEY and CDR2 SVGAGI. The CDR3 has 15 amino acids.

The TCR was taken from a man younger than 35 in good health. Some clones in this sample may be carry-over from other donors' samples. Sequencing used naive CD8+ T cells from PBMCs. This chain uses TRBV6-5 with TRBJ1-5; D gene ambiguous. This CDR3 reads CASTPDGDSNQPQHF. As DNA, the CDR3 is TGTGCCAGCACCCCGGACGGGGATAGCAATCAGCCCCAGCATTTT.